This TCR beta chain was obtained from a study of blood T cell repertoires in COVID-19. Study-wide context: COVID-19 samples, acute and convalescent, were from the United States, Italy and Spain. The cDNA or gDNA used as material had been derived from T cells, B-cell-depleted T cells, or PBMCs.

Study processing details: Scientists estimated how many nucleated cells there were by amplifying reference gene primers. Measured with immunoSEQ multiplex PCR; TCRdb has only the in-frame clones, and not every one. V and J calls and clone size are copied from that table; D and trimming were computed from the DNA. The sample includes around 250,000 clones, about 80% seen only once; the top ten take around 7.8%. The source is a human donor in a cohort sampled during active COVID-19. The sequenced material came from peripheral blood.

The CDR3 reads CATSIGTGVLDTQYF. The DNA of the CDR3 is TGTGCCACCAGCATAGGGACAGGGGTTTTAGATACGCAGTATTTT. The rearrangement uses TRBV15 and TRBJ2-3; 10 positions agree with TRBD1. CDR3 size: 15 residues. Per germline, CDR1 LNHNV and CDR2 YYDKDF (reference sequence). V lost 4 bases and J lost 5; bases outside the gene matches: 6.